This is a list of T cell receptor beta chains from one sample in a study of CD8 T cells in Susac syndrome. TCRdb redid the calling of the immunoSEQ multiplex PCR reads with MiXCR, one entry per CDR3 protein. This table holds 180,000 or so distinct CDR3 sequences, about 96% found once. Sequences were obtained from CD4+ T cells from PBMCs. These receptor sequences come from a human donor with multiple sclerosis. The CDR3 runs from the conserved cysteine through the conserved F or W. Each record gives: D gene, V gene, clone size, J gene, CDR3 DNA, CDR3 protein. The D gene is left open where the match is weak. Only some rows state a clone size, as once, few, many or a class for expanded clones.

TRBD2,TRBV24-1,NA,TRBJ2-5,TGTGCCACCAGTCTATGGGGGGGAGAGACCCAGTACTTC,CATSLWGGETQYF
NA,TRBV30,NA,TRBJ2-7,TGTGCCTGGACGCGAGAAATCACCTACGAGCAGTACTTC,CAWTREITYEQYF
NA,TRBV15,NA,TRBJ1-2,TGTGCCACCAGCAGAGATCGGCAGGTCCTTGCCGGCGGTGGCTACACCTTC,CATSRDRQVLAGGGYTF
TRBD2,TRBV9,NA,TRBJ2-2,TGTGCCAGCAGAACTAGCGGGATAAACACCGGGGAGCTGTTTTTT,CASRTSGINTGELFF
TRBD2,TRBV7-6,NA,TRBJ2-1,TGTGCCAGCAGCGTCGGATACGGGGGGACCTACAATGAGCAGTTCTTC,CASSVGYGGTYNEQFF
NA,TRBV14,NA,TRBJ2-4,TGTGCCAGCAGCCAGTACGGGAGTGGGTACATTCAGTACTTC,CASSQYGSGYIQYF
TRBD1,TRBV5-1,NA,TRBJ2-6,TGCGCCAGCAGCCTCTACTGGACAGGGAGCTCTGGGGCCAACGTCCTGACTTTC,CASSLYWTGSSGANVLTF
NA,TRBV3-1,once,TRBJ2-3,TGTGCCAGCAGCCGGAAACAGGCCGATACGCAGTATTTT,CASSRKQADTQYF
NA,TRBV18,NA,TRBJ2-7,TGTGCCAGCTCACCAACGGGGCCCTACGAGCAGTACTTC,CASSPTGPYEQYF
NA,TRBV5-6,NA,TRBJ2-7,TGTGCCAGCAGCGGCAGCTACTACGAGCAGTACTTC,CASSGSYYEQYF
NA,TRBV11-1,once,TRBJ2-1,TGTGCCAGCAGCGTGAGGGCTGGTGAGCAGTTCTTC,CASSVRAGEQFF
NA,TRBV12-3/TRBV12-4,NA,TRBJ1-2,TGTGCCAGCAGACAAGAACTTGGATATGGCTACACCTTC,CASRQELGYGYTF
NA,TRBV27,NA,TRBJ2-2,TGTGCCAGCAGCCCATGGGGGACGGGCACCGGGGAGCTGTTTTTT,CASSPWGTGTGELFF
TRBD2,TRBV5-1,NA,TRBJ2-3,TGCGCCAGCGGGGGGGGAGATACGCAGTATTTT,CASGGGDTQYF
NA,TRBV6-5,NA,TRBJ2-3,TGTGCCAGCAGTTATGGCTTCTCAGATACGCAGTATTTT,CASSYGFSDTQYF
TRBD2,TRBV25-1,NA,TRBJ2-3,TGTGCCAGCAGTGATACTAGCGTACTCACAGATACGCAGTATTTT,CASSDTSVLTDTQYF
NA,TRBV4-2,NA,TRBJ2-1,TGTGCCAGCAGCCAATCACCCTCTGGGAATGAGCAGTTCTTC,CASSQSPSGNEQFF
TRBD1,TRBV29-1,NA,TRBJ1-5,TGCAGCGTTCGGGGGCAGGGGGCAGGTCAGCCCCAGCATTTT,CSVRGQGAGQPQHF
TRBD1,TRBV12-3/TRBV12-4,NA,TRBJ2-7,TGTGCCAGCACTGGACAGGGGGTGAACTACGAGCAGTACTTC,CASTGQGVNYEQYF
TRBD2,TRBV2,NA,TRBJ2-1,TGTGCCAGCTTGTATGGCGGGAGGGCCTCCCATGAGCAGTTCTTC,CASLYGGRASHEQFF
NA,TRBV20-1,NA,TRBJ1-1,TGCAGTGCTGCCGGACAGCCCCCAACTGAAGCTTTCTTT,CSAAGQPPTEAFF
TRBD2,TRBV12-3/TRBV12-4,NA,TRBJ2-3,TGTGCCAGCAGTTTTAGCGGGAGCGGGGCAGATACGCAGTATTTT,CASSFSGSGADTQYF
TRBD1,TRBV29-1,NA,TRBJ1-2,TGCAGCGTTGACATTCAGGGGGCTTATGGCTACACCTTC,CSVDIQGAYGYTF
NA,TRBV5-1,NA,TRBJ1-1,TGCGCCAGCAGCTTGGGCGGGGTTGATAACACTGAAGCTTTCTTT,CASSLGGVDNTEAFF
NA,TRBV19,NA,TRBJ2-7,TGTGCCAGTAGTATCCGGGTGACTCCGACACACTACGAGCAGTACTTC,CASSIRVTPTHYEQYF
NA,TRBV29-1,NA,TRBJ2-6,TGCAGCGTTTCCCGGGCGGCTGGGGCCAACGTCCTGACTTTC,CSVSRAAGANVLTF
TRBD1,TRBV5-1,NA,TRBJ1-4,TGCGCCAGCAGCTTACAGGGGATAATTGGCCTCGGTGAAAAACTGTTTTTT,CASSLQGIIGLGEKLFF
NA,TRBV5-1,once,TRBJ2-7,TGCGCCAGCAGCTTGGACCAGGGAAGGTCCTACGAGCAGTACTTC,CASSLDQGRSYEQYF
TRBD1,TRBV5-1,NA,TRBJ1-2,TGCGCCAGCAGCTTGGCGGGACAGACGATAGATGGCTACACCTTC,CASSLAGQTIDGYTF
TRBD1,TRBV7-9,NA,TRBJ1-2,TGTGCCAGCTTCCGACAGGGTAATGGCTACACCTTC,CASFRQGNGYTF
NA,TRBV12-3/TRBV12-4,NA,TRBJ2-5,TGTGCCAGCAGTTTCATGAGGAAAGAGACCCAGTACTTC,CASSFMRKETQYF
NA,TRBV30,NA,TRBJ1-1,TGTGCCTGGAGCCCTCTAGAGTCGCCTGAAGCTTTCTTT,CAWSPLESPEAFF
TRBD2,TRBV2,NA,TRBJ2-5,TGTGCCAGCGGTTTGGGGGGGGAGACCCAGTACTTC,CASGLGGETQYF
NA,TRBV29-1,NA,TRBJ1-1,TGCAGCGTTGCACAGAACACTGAAGCTTTCTTT,CSVAQNTEAFF
TRBD2,TRBV9,NA,TRBJ2-7,TGTGCCAGCAGCGTAGCCCCTACAGGACTAGCGGCCTACGAGCAGTACTTC,CASSVAPTGLAAYEQYF
TRBD1,TRBV29-1,NA,TRBJ1-1,TGCAGCGTCTCAGGACAGGGGGGGACTGAAGCTTTCTTT,CSVSGQGGTEAFF
NA,TRBV7-9,NA,TRBJ1-2,TGTGCCAGCAGCTTTGACGGCTCCTATGGCTACACCTTC,CASSFDGSYGYTF
NA,TRBV29-1,NA,TRBJ1-2,TGCAGCGTTAGCGGGGAGGGCTACACCTTC,CSVSGEGYTF
NA,TRBV30,NA,TRBJ2-5,TGTGCCTGGAGTGTACCAGGGGGGGAGACCCAGTACTTC,CAWSVPGGETQYF
TRBD2,TRBV27,NA,TRBJ2-1,TGTGCCAGCAGTTTATCCCAGCGGGGCTACAATGAGCAGTTCTTC,CASSLSQRGYNEQFF
NA,TRBV5-1,NA,TRBJ2-1,TGCGCCAGCAGCTTGGACGCCGGCTGGGAGCAGTTCTTC,CASSLDAGWEQFF
NA,TRBV5-1,few,TRBJ2-1,TGCGCCAGCAGGGCACAGGGTTTGAATGAGCAGTTCTTC,CASRAQGLNEQFF
NA,TRBV30,NA,TRBJ1-5,TGTGCCTGGAGTGCTACAGGCCTTCAGCCCCAGCATTTT,CAWSATGLQPQHF
NA,TRBV20-1,once,TRBJ1-1,TGCAGTGCTAGCGCAGGGAGGGGAACTGAAGCTTTCTTT,CSASAGRGTEAFF
NA,TRBV30,NA,TRBJ2-1,TGTGCCTGGAAGAATCGGGATGAGCAGTTCTTC,CAWKNRDEQFF
NA,TRBV5-1,NA,TRBJ1-2,TGCGCCAGCAGCGCGGGGCTTAACTATGGCTACACCTTC,CASSAGLNYGYTF
TRBD1,TRBV30,NA,TRBJ2-4,TGTGCCTGGAGTCGACAGGGGGCGCGGGCCAAAAACATTCAGTACTTC,CAWSRQGARAKNIQYF
TRBD1,TRBV24-1,NA,TRBJ2-7,TGTGCCACCAGTGAACCGGGACAGGGGGGCGACGAGCAGTACTTC,CATSEPGQGGDEQYF
NA,TRBV7-9,NA,TRBJ2-7,TGTGCCAGCAGCCGGGAGTCCTACGAGCAGTACTTC,CASSRESYEQYF
NA,TRBV5-1,once,TRBJ1-1,TGCGCCAGCAGCCTAATTGGACCGGAAGCTTTCTTT,CASSLIGPEAFF
NA,TRBV30,NA,TRBJ1-1,TGTGCCTGGAGTGTAAAGGGCAGGCGGGCTTTCTTT,CAWSVKGRRAFF
NA,TRBV20-1,NA,TRBJ1-5,TGCAGTGCTAGAGATACACACAGGGATCAGCCCCAGCATTTT,CSARDTHRDQPQHF
TRBD2,TRBV29-1,NA,TRBJ2-1,TGCAGCGTTGAGCGTCTAGCGGGTGTTGATGAGCAGTTCTTC,CSVERLAGVDEQFF